The entry below describes one T cell receptor (beta chain). The target of this receptor is not known. No quality values exist for individual bases; no much larger clone is one base distant. The sample belongs to a study of OX40 agonist ivuxolimab in advanced cancers. In the study overall: Ivuxolimab, which targeted the costimulatory receptor OX40 (CD134), was an agonistic, fully human IgG2 monoclonal antibody. Of the roughly 52 dose-escalation patients, hepatocellular carcinoma was present in about 20, melanoma in approximately 15, renal cell carcinoma in 9 and head and neck cancer in 9. The paper reports the monotherapy dose-escalation portion (N = 52 patients) of the phase I ivuxolimab trial. In the dose-escalation cohort, 82.7% of patients were male, and the mean age was about 55 years, with a range of roughly 23 to 85. Partial responses were achieved by three dose-escalation patients, of whom one had hepatocellular carcinoma and two had cutaneous melanoma. Patients were allowed to have had prior anti-PD-1, anti-PD-L1 or anti-CTLA-4 therapy, and around 40% of the dose-escalation patients had previously received checkpoint inhibitors. The point of sequencing TCRbeta in the periphery was to test whether ivuxolimab changed TCR sequence diversity and drove clonal T-cell expansion. Intravenous ivuxolimab was administered to patients every 2 weeks at six dose levels: 0.01, 0.1, 0.3, 1.5, 3 and 10 mg/kg. What the study reported, not specific to this receptor: Antigen specificity was not determined for the clonally expanded peripheral T cells. In the 0.1-3.0 mg/kg groups, partial responders were among the patients with the lowest normalized peripheral clonal expansion, particularly in CD8+ T cells. On average, CD8+ T cells showed more expanded clones than CD4+ T cells after ivuxolimab. At doses from 0.1 to 3.0 mg/kg, clonal expansion was seen in both CD4+ and CD8+ blood T cells between baseline and week 6. Low levels of normalized T-cell clonal expansion were also seen in some patients who did not respond.

To sequence the TCRbeta CDR3 region, genomic DNA was isolated from the sorted cells. The immunoSEQ Assay was used for sequencing of TCRbeta CDR3 regions. TCRdb holds this immuneACCESS table with in-frame rearrangements only. Some clones are missing; in checked studies, unresolved V genes explain under half, and the rest has no known cause. This sample lists about 67,000 clones; about 84% were detected once. Roughly 8% of the sample is held by the ten biggest clonotypes. Patients with a history of autoimmune disease or receiving systemic immunosuppression were excluded from the trial. Peripheral blood for TCR sequencing was collected from all dose cohorts at baseline, on cycle 4 day 1, and on cycle 7 day 1. The samples were taken from a phase I, first-in-human, multicenter, open-label dose-escalation trial of ivuxolimab. The trial enrolled adults with locally advanced or metastatic head and neck squamous cell, hepatocellular, melanoma or renal cell carcinoma. Before TCR sequencing, CD4+ T cells and CD8+ T cells from peripheral blood were sorted into separate populations.

The germline V gene specifies MNHNS as CDR1 and SASEGT as CDR2. The trim is 7 bases for V and 0 bases for J, with a gap of 11 bases between the germline ends. The CDR3 sequence holds 14 residues, the cysteine and phenylalanine included. The kept DNA is CDR3 alone, 42 bases in frame from the first base. The chain is made from TRBV6-1 and TRBJ2-3; matching of 6 bases hints at TRBD1 as the D gene. The sequenced sample was CD4+ or CD8+ T cells sorted from blood, obtained in a trial of the OX40 agonist ivuxolimab. This sequence originates from an adult with an advanced solid tumor such as melanoma, head and neck, liver or kidney cancer. CDR3 sequence: CASTRTASTDTQYF. In nucleotide form, the sequence is TGTGCCAGCACTCGGACAGCTAGCACAGATACGCAGTATTTT.